The clone carrying this T cell receptor (beta chain) appeared a few times. TCRdb reanalysed the 5' RACE reads using MiXCR and keeps one entry per CDR3 protein. The sample consists of some 1,700,000 distinct CDR3 sequences, around 33% of them appearing once. The V segment lost 5 bases and the J segment 4 bases; nucleotides outside the gene matches: 5. CDR1 is LNHDA and CDR2 is SQIVND in the germline V gene (reference sequence). The CDR3 covers 16 residues. The data originate from a study of identical twins. The chain uses TRBV19 and TRBJ2-1, with 13 nucleotides matching TRBD2. Sequenced material: cord blood. The receptor's source is a newborn girl in good health. The CDR3 DNA follows: TGTGCCAGTAGTTGGACTAGCGGGGGACCATACAATGAGCAGTTCTTC. This codes for CASSWTSGGPYNEQFF.